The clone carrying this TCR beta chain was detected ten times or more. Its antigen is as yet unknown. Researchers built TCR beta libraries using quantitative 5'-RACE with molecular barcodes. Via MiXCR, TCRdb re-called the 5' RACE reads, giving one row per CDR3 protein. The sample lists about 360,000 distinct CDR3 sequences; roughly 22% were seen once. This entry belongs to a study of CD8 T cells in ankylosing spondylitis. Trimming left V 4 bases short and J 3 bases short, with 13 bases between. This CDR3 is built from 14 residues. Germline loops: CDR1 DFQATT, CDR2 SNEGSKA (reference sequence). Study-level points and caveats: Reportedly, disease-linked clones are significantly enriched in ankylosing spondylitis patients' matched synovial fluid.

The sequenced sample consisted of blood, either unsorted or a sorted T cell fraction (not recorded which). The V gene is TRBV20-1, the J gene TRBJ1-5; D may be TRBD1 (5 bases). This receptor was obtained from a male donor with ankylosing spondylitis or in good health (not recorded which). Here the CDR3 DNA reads TGCAGTGCTAAGGGTCAGGGTTACAATCAGCCCCAGCATTTT. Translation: CSAKGQGYNQPQHF.